A single count supports the clone carrying this TCR beta chain. This entry belongs to a study of blood T cell repertoires in COVID-19. Study-level background: The United States, Italy and Spain were the sources of the acute and convalescent COVID-19 samples. PBMCs, B-cell-depleted T cells, or T cells provided the cDNA or gDNA that made up the material.

Authors' methods: For nucleated cells, counts were estimated from reference gene primer amplification. The protocol was immunoSEQ multiplex PCR, while the TCRdb copy is restricted to in-frame clones and leaves out a portion. The V and J calls and clone size were taken over from that table, and D and trimming were inferred from the DNA. The repertoire holds fewer than 150,000 clones, with around nine tenths as singletons. This CDR3 is built from 15 residues. Trimming took off 0 bases at V and 4 bases at J, with 10 bases between the two ends. Germline V lookup: CDR1 LGHDT, CDR2 YNNKEL (reference sequence).

The sequenced sample was peripheral blood. The sequence came from a woman aged 40 to 49 with acute or convalescent COVID-19. The genes are TRBV3-1 (or the pseudogene TRBV3-2) and TRBJ1-3; perhaps TRBD1 as D (5 bases). The CDR3 loop reads CASSQDKAGGNTIYF. The CDR3 nucleotides read TGTGCCAGCAGCCAAGATAAGGCAGGGGGAAACACCATATATTTT.